These 19 T cell receptor beta chains came from one sample sequenced in a study of OX40 agonist ivuxolimab in advanced cancers. Repertoires were generated with immunoSEQ multiplex PCR, while TCRdb's copy carries only in-frame clones and drops some. Altogether just over 30,000 clones are present, 87% being singletons, with the ten largest covering around a quarter. Sequences were derived from CD4+ or CD8+ T cells sorted from blood, sampled in a trial of the OX40 agonist ivuxolimab. The receptors derive from an adult with an advanced solid tumor such as melanoma, head and neck, liver or kidney cancer.

The V and J genes are TRBV2 and TRBJ2-4; no clear D gene. In germline, CDR1 is SNHLY, CDR2 FYNNEI. Trimming took off 2 bases at V and 1 base at J, with 15 bases between the two ends. The CDR3 is 17 residues long. The DNA for the CDR3 is TGTGCCAGCAGTGAAAAGGTGCAGCTAGTGGCCAAAAACATTCAGTACTTC. Its protein is CASSEKVQLVAKNIQYF. The variable domain in full, with the rest retrieved from reference TRBV2 and TRBJ2-4, is EPEVTQTPSHQVTQMGQEVILRCVPISNHLYFYWYRQILGQKVEFLVSFYNNEISEKSEIFDDQFSVERPDGSNFTLKIRSTKLEDSAMYFCASSEKVQLVAKNIQYFGAGTRLSVL.

The rearrangement links TRBV5-1 to TRBJ1-6; D uncertain. CDR3 length equals 13 residues. V lost 0 bases, J lost 6 bases, and 4 bases lay in between. The germline V gene has CDR1 SGHRS and CDR2 YFSETQ. As DNA, the CDR3 is TGCGCCAGCAGCTTGGACAGTAATTCACCCCTCCACTTT. Translation gives CASSLDSNSPLHF.

This chain uses TRBV11-3 with TRBJ1-1; D may be TRBD1 (5 bases). Germline V gene lookup returns CDR1 SGHNT and CDR2 YENEEA. Trimming removed 2 bases from V and 5 bases from J, with 9 bases in between. The CDR3 spans 13 residues. DNA for the CDR3: TGTGCCAGCAGCTTACAGACAGAAACTGAAGCTTTCTTT. Translating it yields CASSLQTETEAFF.

The chain has TRBV7-2 and TRBJ2-2, with 9 bases fitting TRBD1. V dropped 7 bases and J dropped 5; count of bases not matched to a gene: 20. Germline-derived CDR1 and CDR2 are SGHTA and FQGNSA. The CDR3 runs 19 residues. The CDR3 protein is CASTERWYKGQGKTGELFF. The CDR3 region has the DNA TGTGCCAGCACCGAGCGTTGGTATAAAGGACAGGGGAAGACCGGGGAGCTGTTTTTT.

The chain employs TRBV6-1 and TRBJ2-7; 12 nucleotides align to TRBD2. Germline trimming cut 5 bases from V and 0 bases from J; bases unmatched to any gene: 2. CDR1 is MNHNS and CDR2 is SASEGT in the germline V gene. This CDR3 contains 15 residues. CDR3 bases: TGTGCCAGCAGTACGACTAGCGGGAGCTCCTACGAGCAGTACTTC. Translated: CASSTTSGSSYEQYF.

The CDR3 reads CASSERDTDTGELFF. The CDR3 DNA is TGTGCCAGCAGTGAACGCGACACCGACACCGGGGAGCTGTTTTTT. V usage is TRBV2 and J usage is TRBJ2-2; no clear D. Trimming pared 2 bases from V and 3 bases from J, leaving 10 bases between. This CDR3 has 15 residues. The germline V gene encodes CDR1 SNHLY and CDR2 FYNNEI.

This chain uses TRBV19 with TRBJ2-7; 8 bases line up with TRBD1. The CDR3 length is 14 residues. CDR1 is LNHDA and CDR2 is SQIVND in the germline V gene (reference sequence). With 5 bases clipped from V and 4 bases from J, the junction kept 7 bases outside the gene matches. CDR3 region: CASSPRTGLYEQYF. The CDR3 DNA sequence: TGTGCCAGTAGTCCCCGGACAGGGTTGTACGAGCAGTACTTC.

The chain combines TRBV5-1 with TRBJ2-1, with D possibly being TRBD1 or TRBD2 (5 bases each). CDR3 length equals 15 residues. Per the germline V gene, CDR1 is SGHRS and CDR2 is YFSETQ. Deletions cut 0 bases from V and 4 bases from J, with 11 bases between. CDR3: CASSLGGALYNEQFF. Written as DNA, the CDR3 is TGCGCCAGCAGCTTGGGAGGGGCTCTTTACAATGAGCAGTTCTTC.

The chain recombines TRBV7-9 with TRBJ1-6; no reliable D call. There are 14 residues in the CDR3. V was clipped by 4 bases and J by 7 bases, with 11 bases between them. Germline CDR1 SEHNR, CDR2 FQNEAQ (reference sequence). The CDR3 DNA reads TGTGCCAGCAGCTCGACGGGGTTCAATTCACCCCTCCACTTT. The encoded protein is CASSSTGFNSPLHF. Full variable domain (missing parts from reference TRBV7-9 and TRBJ1-6): DTGVSQNPRHKITKRGQNVTFRCDPISEHNRLYWYRQTLGQGPEFLTYFQNEAQLEKSRLLSDRFSAERPKGSFSTLEIQRTEQGDSAMYLCASSSTGFNSPLHFGNGTRLTVT.

V is TRBV5-5 and J is TRBJ1-4, with D maybe TRBD1 (5 bases). Looked up from germline, CDR1 is SGHKS and CDR2 is YYEKEE (reference sequence). V was shortened by 4 bases and J by 8 bases, with 12 bases between the two germline ends. CDR3 length: 13 amino acids. This CDR3 reads CASSQTPGEKLFF. Here the CDR3 DNA reads TGTGCCAGCAGCCAGACGCCAGGGGAAAAACTGTTTTTT.

This chain connects TRBV9 to TRBJ2-3; 8 bases are a match to TRBD2. The CDR3 is made up of 16 amino acids. Trimming cost V 0 bases and J 2 bases; bases outside gene matches: 5. The germline V gene encodes CDR1 SGDLS and CDR2 YYNGEE. The CDR3 loop reads CASSVGPSGSTDTQYF. DNA of the CDR3: TGTGCCAGCAGCGTAGGTCCTAGCGGGTCCACAGATACGCAGTATTTT.

The chain couples TRBV18 to TRBJ2-5; no firm D call. The CDR3 spans 12 residues. The V end lost 5 bases, the J end lost 4 bases, and 8 bases lay between the germline ends. Germline V gives CDR1 KGHSH, CDR2 LQKENI. The CDR3 is CASSILRETQYF. CDR3 in DNA: TGTGCCAGCTCAATACTTCGAGAGACCCAGTACTTC.

The rearrangement links TRBV5-1 to TRBJ1-1; the D gene is possibly TRBD1 (5 bases). CDR3 length: 14 residues. Trimming took 2 bases from V and 3 from J, leaving 11 bases between them. CDR1 SGHRS and CDR2 YFSETQ come from the germline V gene. The DNA for the CDR3 is TGCGCCAGCAGCTTCAGGGTACTGGACACTGAAGCTTTCTTT. Protein sequence: CASSFRVLDTEAFF.

The V gene is TRBV18, the J gene TRBJ1-1; D remains ambiguous. CDR1 KGHSH and CDR2 LQKENI come from the germline V gene. Deletions cut 1 base from V and 1 base from J, with 10 bases between. This CDR3 has 15 residues. CDR3 protein: CASSPRGAGNTEAFF. For the CDR3, the DNA is TGTGCCAGCTCACCACGGGGTGCAGGGAACACTGAAGCTTTCTTT.

The chain joins TRBV5-1 to TRBJ2-1; D might be TRBD2 (5 bases). The CDR3 length is 13 residues. Germline V gives CDR1 SGHRS, CDR2 YFSETQ. Trimming took off 0 bases at V and 10 bases at J, with 11 bases between the two ends. CDR3 sequence: CASSLAGSGEQFF. The DNA for the CDR3 is TGCGCCAGCAGCTTGGCCGGATCGGGGGAGCAGTTCTTC.

This sequence joins TRBV2 and TRBJ2-5; D perhaps matches TRBD2 (5 bases). Germline V gene sequence: CDR1 SNHLY, CDR2 FYNNEI. V lost 7 bases to trimming and J lost 4 bases, with 19 bases between them. This CDR3 contains 15 residues. The CDR3 reads CASTDLDGRGETQYF. The CDR3 DNA follows: TGTGCCAGCACGGACTTAGATGGTAGAGGAGAGACCCAGTACTTC.

The chain links TRBV5-4 to TRBJ1-1, with a tentative D call TRBD1 (5 bases). The length of the CDR3 is 18 residues. Germline V gene lookup returns CDR1 SGHNT and CDR2 YYREEE (reference sequence). V lost 4 bases and J 0 bases, leaving 22 bases between the germline ends. The CDR3 DNA reads TGTGCCAGCAGCCCCACTCCGATTAGGGAGGGGATGAACACTGAAGCTTTCTTT. Its protein is CASSPTPIREGMNTEAFF. The full variable domain, with the rest looked up from reference TRBV5-4 and TRBJ1-1, is ETGVTQSPTHLIKTRGQQVTLRCSSQSGHNTVSWYQQALGQGPQFIFQYYREEENGRGNFPPRFSGLQFPNYSSELNVNALELDDSALYLCASSPTPIREGMNTEAFFGQGTRLTVV.

The V and J genes are TRBV27 and TRBJ2-5; 7 nucleotides match TRBD1. The germline V gene encodes CDR1 MNHEY and CDR2 SMNVEV (reference sequence). The CDR3 is 15 residues long. Trimming cost V 5 bases and J 0 bases; bases outside gene matches: 6. The DNA of the CDR3 is TGTGCCAGCAGTGTTAGACAGGGTTACCAAGAGACCCAGTACTTC. Its translation is CASSVRQGYQETQYF.

This clone was detected only once. The rearrangement links TRBV2 to TRBJ2-5; no definite D call. The V end was cut by 3 bases, the J end by 4 bases, with 3 bases between. This CDR3 is 11 amino acids long. The germline V gene encodes CDR1 SNHLY and CDR2 FYNNEI. CDR3 amino acids: CASSERETQYF. In DNA, the CDR3 is TGTGCCAGCAGTGAGAGAGAGACCCAGTACTTC.